Each of the 21 T cell receptor beta chains below was sequenced from the same sample in a study of T cell repertoires in cytomegalovirus infection. TCRdb redid the calling of the reads with MiXCR, one entry per CDR3 protein. Among 150,000 to 200,000 distinct CDR3 sequences listed, approximately 30% were seen once. The sample was PBMCs. The receptors were gathered from a human donor in good health (CMV status not recorded). Some clones in this sample may be carry-over from other donors' samples.

The V and J genes are TRBV12-3 or TRBV12-4 and TRBJ1-1, with D unclear. Deletions cut 7 bases from V and 8 bases from J, with 17 bases between. The CDR3 runs to 13 residues. The CDR3 nucleotides are TGTGCCAGCACCTTGGAAATTGGCTCCGAAGCTTTCTTT. Its translation: CASTLEIGSEAFF.

This clonotype was counted at least ten times. The chain uses TRBV7-2 and TRBJ2-3, with TRBD1 as a possible D gene (6 bases). Germline V gene sequence: CDR1 SGHTA, CDR2 FQGNSA. The ends were cut back, 1 base at V and 4 bases at J, with 9 bases in the middle. The CDR3 totals 14 residues. CDR3 residues: CASSLDSGADTQYF. CDR3 in DNA: TGTGCCAGCAGCTTAGACTCAGGGGCAGATACGCAGTATTTT. Full variable domain (outside the CDR3, taken from reference TRBV7-2 and TRBJ2-3): GAGVSQSPSNKVTEKGKDVELRCDPISGHTALYWYRQSLGQGLEFLIYFQGNSAPDKSGLPSDRFSAERTGGSVSTLTIQRTQQEDSAVYLCASSLDSGADTQYFGPGTRLTVL.

In its sample, this clonotype was seen many times. This chain links TRBV7-2 with TRBJ1-3, with D uncertain. The CDR3 consists of 15 residues. V was shortened by 5 bases and J by 0 bases, with 11 bases between the two germline ends. Germline values: CDR1 SGHTA, CDR2 FQGNSA. CDR3 sequence (DNA): TGTGCCAGCAGCCCCAACCCGAGCTCTGGAAACACCATATATTTT. It encodes CASSPNPSSGNTIYF.

The chain carries TRBV5-1 and TRBJ2-3; a possible D gene is TRBD2 (5 bases). The CDR3 runs to 14 residues. Trimming stripped 1 base from V and 5 bases from J, with 11 bases between. Germline CDR1 is SGHRS and CDR2 is YFSETQ. The CDR3 DNA reads TGCGCCAGCAGCTTGCAACTAGGAGGAGATACGCAGTATTTT. It yields the protein CASSLQLGGDTQYF.

The chain recombines TRBV9 with TRBJ2-7; the D gene is possibly TRBD1 (6 bases). Deletions cut 4 bases from V and 2 bases from J, with 16 bases between. This CDR3 comprises 15 residues. Germline CDR1 reads SGDLS; CDR2 reads YYNGEE. CDR3 nucleotides: TGTGCCAGCAGCCCCGAGGGACAAGGCCCCTACGAGCAGTACTTC. It yields the protein CASSPEGQGPYEQYF.

The sample holds a few counts of this clonotype. CDR3 loop: CASSIQGGEAYGYTF. CDR3 sequence (DNA): TGTGCCAGCAGCATTCAGGGGGGAGAAGCCTATGGCTACACCTTC. V gene TRBV7-2 combines with J gene TRBJ1-2, with 7 bases matching TRBD1. This CDR3 is 15 amino acids long. Germline V CDR1 and CDR2: SGHTA, FQGNSA. V shed 5 bases, J shed 4 bases, and the junction held 10 bases outside the gene matches. The whole variable domain, remainder taken from reference TRBV7-2 and TRBJ1-2, is GAGVSQSPSNKVTEKGKDVELRCDPISGHTALYWYRQSLGQGLEFLIYFQGNSAPDKSGLPSDRFSAERTGGSVSTLTIQRTQQEDSAVYLCASSIQGGEAYGYTFGSGTRLTVV.

There are many counts of this clonotype. V gene TRBV6-2 or TRBV6-3 combines with J gene TRBJ2-7; D gene ambiguous. The V gene's germline CDR1 is MNHEY and CDR2 SVGEGT. CDR3 length equals 14 residues. Trimming stripped 2 bases from V and 5 bases from J, with 13 bases between. The CDR3 loop reads CASSYGSTADEQYF. The CDR3 DNA is TGTGCCAGCAGTTACGGGTCCACAGCAGACGAGCAGTACTTC.

This clonotype has a count of ten or more. This sequence joins TRBV12-3 or TRBV12-4 and TRBJ1-1, with TRBD1 matching over 11 bases. J was trimmed by 7 bases and V by 6 bases; bases with no gene match: 7. The CDR3 spans 14 residues. CDR3: CASRRTGGIGEAFF. In DNA, the CDR3 is TGTGCCAGCAGAAGGACAGGGGGCATTGGTGAAGCTTTCTTT.

This clonotype was picked up a small number of times. The chain carries TRBV6-1 and TRBJ2-2, with D perhaps TRBD1 or TRBD2 (5 bases each). This CDR3 region has 13 residues. Trimming left V 7 bases short and J 6 bases short, with 12 bases between. Germline V gives CDR1 MNHNS, CDR2 SASEGT. Written as DNA, the CDR3 is TGTGCCAGCAAAATTCAGGGAGCCGGGGAGCTGTTTTTT. It yields the protein CASKIQGAGELFF.

This clonotype was detected only a few times. The CDR3 bases are TGTGCCAGCACCGGGGGGGAAAAACTGTTTTTT. This codes for CASTGGEKLFF. J is TRBJ1-4 and V is TRBV7-6, with TRBD1 as a possible D gene (5 bases). The CDR3 has 11 amino acids. The V end lost 7 bases, the J end lost 8 bases, and 8 bases lay between the germline ends. CDR1 and CDR2 (germline): SGHVS, FNYEAQ. Complete variable domain (other parts from reference TRBV7-6 and TRBJ1-4): GAGVSQSPRYKVTKRGQDVALRCDPISGHVSLYWYRQALGQGPEFLTYFNYEAQQDKSGLPNDRFSAERPEGSISTLTIQRTEQRDSAMYRCASTGGEKLFFGSGTQLSVL.

The V gene is TRBV9, the J gene TRBJ1-5; D unresolved. Trimming took 0 bases from V and 5 from J, leaving 6 bases between them. The germline gives CDR1 SGDLS, CDR2 YYNGEE. The CDR3 is 13 residues long. The DNA of the CDR3 is TGTGCCAGCAGCGTAGACGTGGATCAGCCCCAGCATTTT. It specifies CASSVDVDQPQHF.

This clonotype has more than one count but fewer than ten. This chain joins TRBV5-4 and TRBJ2-3; 8 nucleotides align to TRBD2. The V and J ends lost 1 base and 1 base, in that order; junction bases with no gene match: 5. The CDR3 length is 16 residues. CDR1 and CDR2 from the germline V gene are SGHNT and YYREEE (reference sequence). The CDR3 reads CASSLFRGGGTDTQYF. The CDR3 DNA sequence: TGTGCCAGCAGCTTGTTTCGGGGGGGGGGCACAGATACGCAGTATTTT. Complete variable domain (other parts from reference TRBV5-4 and TRBJ2-3): ETGVTQSPTHLIKTRGQQVTLRCSSQSGHNTVSWYQQALGQGPQFIFQYYREEENGRGNFPPRFSGLQFPNYSSELNVNALELDDSALYLCASSLFRGGGTDTQYFGPGTRLTVL.

This clonotype occurred once. CDR3 amino acids: CSVAGGETQYF. CDR3 DNA sequence: TGCAGCGTTGCTGGGGGGGAGACCCAGTACTTC. The V call is TRBV29-1, the J call TRBJ2-5; TRBD2 might be the D (6 bases). The CDR3 runs 11 residues. The ends were cut back, 4 bases at V and 5 bases at J, with 8 bases in the middle. Germline V gives CDR1 SQVTM, CDR2 ANQGSEA.

The chain joins TRBV19 to TRBJ2-1; tentatively, D is TRBD1 (6 bases). Germline V lookup: CDR1 LNHDA, CDR2 SQIVND (reference sequence). The CDR3 is made up of 16 amino acids. With 8 bases removed from V and 5 bases from J, the gap between germline ends came to 22 bases. The CDR3 here is CASSKDLGTFNNEQFF. CDR3 nucleotides: TGTGCCAGTTCGAAGGACCTCGGGACATTTAACAATGAGCAGTTCTTC.

The table lists this clonotype with a few counts. This rearrangement joins TRBV28 to TRBJ1-1; the D gene is possibly TRBD1 (5 bases). The CDR3 is 17 residues long. Per germline, CDR1 MDHEN and CDR2 SYDVKM. V gave up 4 bases and J gave up 1 base, with 19 bases separating them. The CDR3 DNA is TGTGCCAGCAGTTATTCACGGGCCTTCGGGGGGAACACTGAAGCTTTCTTT. Amino acid sequence: CASSYSRAFGGNTEAFF.

The table lists this clonotype with a few counts. The chain recombines TRBV29-1 with TRBJ1-4; D is unresolved. The CDR3 runs 12 residues. Trimming shortened V by 4 bases and J by 4 bases, and 7 bases separated the two germline ends. Germline CDR1 SQVTM, CDR2 ANQGSEA. The CDR3 sequence: CSVGHNNEKLFF. CDR3 in DNA: TGCAGCGTTGGACATAATAATGAAAAACTGTTTTTT.

In DNA form, the CDR3 reads TGTGCCAGCAGTTACCTTGGCGACAGCTCTGGAAACACCATATATTTT. Its translation is CASSYLGDSSGNTIYF. J is TRBJ1-3 and V is TRBV6-2 or TRBV6-3, with D maybe TRBD1 (5 bases). V was shortened by 2 bases and J by 0 bases, with 11 bases between the two germline ends. The CDR3 spans 16 residues. Germline CDR1 and CDR2: MNHEY and SVGEGT.

This clonotype was counted at least ten times. This chain uses TRBV7-9 with TRBJ1-2; D is unclear. Trimming shortened V by 2 bases and J by 2 bases, and 9 bases separated the two germline ends. CDR3 length: 14 amino acids. The V gene's germline CDR1 is SEHNR and CDR2 FQNEAQ (reference sequence). The CDR3 nucleotides read TGTGCCAGCAGCTTATACCCGGGAAACTATGGCTACACCTTC. This sequence encodes CASSLYPGNYGYTF.

J is TRBJ1-6 and V is TRBV5-1; tentatively, D is TRBD1 (5 bases). Trimming cost V 2 bases and J 9 bases, with 12 bases left between them. The CDR3 sequence is 14 residues long. Per germline, CDR1 SGHRS and CDR2 YFSETQ. CDR3 region: CASSLAVQGSPLHF. In DNA, the CDR3 is TGCGCCAGCAGCTTAGCAGTCCAGGGTTCACCCCTCCACTTT.

V is TRBV5-1 and J is TRBJ1-1; D remains unclear. Germline lookup yields CDR1 SGHRS and CDR2 YFSETQ. The CDR3 runs 14 residues. Trimming shortened V by 2 bases and J by 5 bases, and 13 bases separated the two germline ends. The CDR3 here is CASSFSGLGTEAFF. In nucleotides, the CDR3 is TGCGCCAGCAGCTTCTCGGGCCTTGGGACTGAAGCTTTCTTT.

This clonotype has just a few counts. The rearrangement joins TRBV20-1 to TRBJ2-2; D gene unclear. The CDR3 covers 13 residues. The V and J ends lost 6 bases and 5 bases respectively, with 13 bases between them. Germline CDR1 and CDR2: DFQATT and SNEGSKA (reference sequence). In DNA, the CDR3 is TGCAGTGCGCGTCTGATTCGGACCGGGGAGCTGTTTTTT. Translating gives CSARLIRTGELFF.